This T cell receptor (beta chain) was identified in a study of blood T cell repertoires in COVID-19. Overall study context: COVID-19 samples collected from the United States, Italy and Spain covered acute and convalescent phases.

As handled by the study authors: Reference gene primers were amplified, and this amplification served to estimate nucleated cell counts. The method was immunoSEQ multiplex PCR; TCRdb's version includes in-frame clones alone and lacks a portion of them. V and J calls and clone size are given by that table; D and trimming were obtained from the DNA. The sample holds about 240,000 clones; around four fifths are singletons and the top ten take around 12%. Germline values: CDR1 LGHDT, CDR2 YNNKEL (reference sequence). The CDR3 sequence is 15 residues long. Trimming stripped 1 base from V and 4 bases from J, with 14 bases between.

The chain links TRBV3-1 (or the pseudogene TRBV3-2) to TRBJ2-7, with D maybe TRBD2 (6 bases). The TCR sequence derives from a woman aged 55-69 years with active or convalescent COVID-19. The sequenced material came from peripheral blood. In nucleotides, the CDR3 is TGTGCCAGCAGCCAAGGTCGTTTCGGGGGTTACGAGCAGTACTTC. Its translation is CASSQGRFGGYEQYF.